The rows below give T cell receptor beta chains drawn from one sample of a study of blood T cell repertoires in COVID-19. Profiled with immunoSEQ multiplex PCR; TCRdb holds only in-frame clones, not every one. The repertoire holds approximately 68,000 clones, with 81% as singletons. The specimen was peripheral blood. The receptors here all came from a human donor in a cohort sampled during active COVID-19. Each CDR3 is given with its conserved first and last residue. Each record gives: CDR3 protein, CDR3 DNA, D gene, J gene, clone size, CDR3 length, V gene. A D gene is named only where the DNA matches it firmly. Some rows have no size entry. The others give once, few or many, or a class for an expanded clone.

cdr3_aa: CASSAGGGNQETQYF
cdr3_nt: TGTGCCAGCTCCGCGGGGGGAGGGAACCAAGAGACCCAGTACTTC
d_call: TRBD2
j_call: TRBJ2-5
clone_size: .
cdr3_length: 15
v_call: TRBV5-4

cdr3_aa: CASRNRGGTEAFF
cdr3_nt: TGTGCCAGCAGGAATAGGGGAGGAACTGAAGCTTTCTTT
d_call: .
j_call: TRBJ1-1
clone_size: .
cdr3_length: 13
v_call: TRBV6-5

cdr3_aa: CASSPQETQYF
cdr3_nt: TGTGCCAGCAGCCCACAAGAGACCCAGTACTTC
d_call: .
j_call: TRBJ2-5
clone_size: .
cdr3_length: 11
v_call: TRBV5-8

cdr3_aa: CASSGDSGLQNIQYF
cdr3_nt: TGTGCCAGCAGTGGGGACAGTGGCCTCCAAAACATTCAGTACTTC
d_call: TRBD1
j_call: TRBJ2-4
clone_size: few
cdr3_length: 15
v_call: TRBV2

cdr3_aa: CASSFFQVFWNLSTDTQYF
cdr3_nt: TGTGCCAGCAGTTTTTTCCAGGTTTTTTGGAACTTGAGCACAGATACGCAGTATTTT
d_call: .
j_call: TRBJ2-3
clone_size: .
cdr3_length: 19
v_call: TRBV28

cdr3_aa: CASSYSPRESQYF
cdr3_nt: TGTGCCAGCAGTTATTCCCCGCGGGAGTCGCAGTATTTT
d_call: TRBD2
j_call: TRBJ2-3
clone_size: .
cdr3_length: 13
v_call: TRBV6-2/TRBV6-3

cdr3_aa: CASSPGTGGNEQFF
cdr3_nt: TGTGCCAGCAGCCCGGGGACAGGGGGCAATGAGCAGTTCTTC
d_call: TRBD1
j_call: TRBJ2-1
clone_size: few
cdr3_length: 14
v_call: TRBV13

cdr3_aa: CAWGGLAGNEQYF
cdr3_nt: TGTGCCTGGGGGGGACTAGCGGGAAACGAGCAGTACTTC
d_call: TRBD2
j_call: TRBJ2-7
clone_size: .
cdr3_length: 13
v_call: TRBV30

cdr3_aa: CATSAQGTSGSGEQYF
cdr3_nt: TGTGCCACCAGCGCCCAAGGGACTAGCGGGAGTGGCGAGCAGTACTTC
d_call: TRBD2
j_call: TRBJ2-7
clone_size: .
cdr3_length: 16
v_call: TRBV15

cdr3_aa: CASSPGQGRSNQPQHF
cdr3_nt: TGTGCCAGCAGTCCGGGACAGGGAAGGAGCAATCAGCCCCAGCATTTT
d_call: TRBD1
j_call: TRBJ1-5
clone_size: .
cdr3_length: 16
v_call: TRBV6-6

cdr3_aa: CASSPRGSSYNEQFF
cdr3_nt: TGTGCCAGCAGCCCCAGGGGTAGCTCCTACAATGAGCAGTTCTTC
d_call: .
j_call: TRBJ2-1
clone_size: .
cdr3_length: 15
v_call: TRBV28

cdr3_aa: CAWSGGAGGQPQHF
cdr3_nt: TGTGCCTGGAGTGGTGGGGCAGGCGGTCAGCCCCAGCATTTT
d_call: .
j_call: TRBJ1-5
clone_size: few
cdr3_length: 14
v_call: TRBV30

cdr3_aa: CASSYQGTNTEAFF
cdr3_nt: TGTGCCAGCTCTTACCAGGGGACAAACACTGAAGCTTTCTTT
d_call: .
j_call: TRBJ1-1
clone_size: .
cdr3_length: 14
v_call: TRBV19

cdr3_aa: CSAAGSGSGFLGSYNEQFF
cdr3_nt: TGCAGCGCGGCGGGCAGCGGGAGCGGCTTCTTGGGCTCCTACAATGAGCAGTTCTTC
d_call: TRBD2
j_call: TRBJ2-1
clone_size: .
cdr3_length: 19
v_call: TRBV29-1

cdr3_aa: CASSQDRGLAGDLDTQYF
cdr3_nt: TGTGCCAGCAGCCAAGATCGGGGACTAGCGGGAGATCTAGATACGCAGTATTTT
d_call: TRBD2
j_call: TRBJ2-3
clone_size: .
cdr3_length: 18
v_call: TRBV3-1/TRBV3-2

cdr3_aa: CASSPVPNTEAFF
cdr3_nt: TGTGCCAGCAGCCCGGTCCCGAACACTGAAGCTTTCTTT
d_call: .
j_call: TRBJ1-1
clone_size: .
cdr3_length: 13
v_call: TRBV5-4

cdr3_aa: CASSLKLGETQYF
cdr3_nt: TGTGCCAGCAGCTTGAAGCTCGGGGAGACCCAGTACTTC
d_call: .
j_call: TRBJ2-5
clone_size: .
cdr3_length: 13
v_call: TRBV5-6

cdr3_aa: CASSVDGLAGDEQYF
cdr3_nt: TGTGCCAGCAGCGTAGACGGACTAGCGGGAGACGAGCAGTACTTC
d_call: TRBD2
j_call: TRBJ2-7
clone_size: .
cdr3_length: 15
v_call: TRBV9

cdr3_aa: CASSLYSQPGGGYTF
cdr3_nt: TGTGCCAGCAGCTTATACTCTCAACCCGGCGGGGGCTACACCTTC
d_call: .
j_call: TRBJ1-2
clone_size: .
cdr3_length: 15
v_call: TRBV7-2

cdr3_aa: CAWSSLGVNTGELFF
cdr3_nt: TGTGCCTGGAGCTCCCTAGGGGTGAACACCGGGGAGCTGTTTTTT
d_call: .
j_call: TRBJ2-2
clone_size: .
cdr3_length: 15
v_call: TRBV30

cdr3_aa: CASSPKTSGGPSSYNEQFF
cdr3_nt: TGTGCCAGCAGCCCCAAGACTAGCGGGGGACCTAGCTCCTACAATGAGCAGTTCTTC
d_call: TRBD2
j_call: TRBJ2-1
clone_size: few
cdr3_length: 19
v_call: TRBV9

cdr3_aa: CAISDSNSFSYEQYF
cdr3_nt: TGTGCCATCAGTGATTCGAACAGTTTTTCTTACGAGCAGTACTTC
d_call: .
j_call: TRBJ2-7
clone_size: once
cdr3_length: 15
v_call: TRBV10-3

cdr3_aa: CATSDWGTSGTDTQYF
cdr3_nt: TGTGCCACCAGTGATTGGGGGACTAGCGGCACAGATACGCAGTATTTT
d_call: TRBD2
j_call: TRBJ2-3
clone_size: .
cdr3_length: 16
v_call: TRBV24-1

cdr3_aa: CASNLGTGELFF
cdr3_nt: TGTGCCAGCAACCTAGGTACCGGGGAGCTGTTTTTT
d_call: .
j_call: TRBJ2-2
clone_size: .
cdr3_length: 12
v_call: TRBV12-3/TRBV12-4

cdr3_aa: CATITGTSIDEQFF
cdr3_nt: TGTGCCACCATCACCGGGACTAGCATAGATGAGCAGTTCTTC
d_call: TRBD2
j_call: TRBJ2-1
clone_size: .
cdr3_length: 14
v_call: TRBV2

cdr3_aa: CASSEPSGVGRGSYNEQFF
cdr3_nt: TGCGCCAGCAGTGAACCTAGCGGGGTGGGGCGTGGGTCCTACAATGAGCAGTTCTTC
d_call: TRBD2
j_call: TRBJ2-1
clone_size: .
cdr3_length: 19
v_call: TRBV10-2

cdr3_aa: CASSPSGTPYNEQFF
cdr3_nt: TGTGCCAGCAGCCCGAGCGGGACCCCCTACAATGAGCAGTTCTTC
d_call: TRBD2
j_call: TRBJ2-1
clone_size: .
cdr3_length: 15
v_call: TRBV28

cdr3_aa: CATSQSTGSGGYTF
cdr3_nt: TGTGCCACCAGTCAAAGTACAGGGTCCGGGGGCTACACCTTC
d_call: .
j_call: TRBJ1-2
clone_size: .
cdr3_length: 14
v_call: TRBV24-1

cdr3_aa: CAISESLPGNEKLFF
cdr3_nt: TGTGCCATCAGTGAGTCCCTCCCGGGGAATGAAAAACTGTTTTTT
d_call: .
j_call: TRBJ1-4
clone_size: once
cdr3_length: 15
v_call: TRBV10-3

cdr3_aa: CATETDTQYF
cdr3_nt: TGTGCCACGGAGACAGATACGCAGTATTTT
d_call: .
j_call: TRBJ2-3
clone_size: .
cdr3_length: 10
v_call: TRBV7-9

cdr3_aa: CASSPSGTDTQYF
cdr3_nt: TGTGCCAGCAGCCCATCAGGAACAGATACGCAGTATTTT
d_call: .
j_call: TRBJ2-3
clone_size: .
cdr3_length: 13
v_call: TRBV11-1

cdr3_aa: CASSLAWGGGAYNEQFF
cdr3_nt: TGTGCCAGCAGCTTAGCATGGGGGGGCGGGGCCTACAATGAGCAGTTCTTC
d_call: .
j_call: TRBJ2-1
clone_size: .
cdr3_length: 17
v_call: TRBV7-2

cdr3_aa: CASSESTGMDTQYF
cdr3_nt: TGCGCCAGCAGTGAGTCGACAGGGATGGATACGCAGTATTTT
d_call: TRBD1
j_call: TRBJ2-3
clone_size: .
cdr3_length: 14
v_call: TRBV10-1

cdr3_aa: CASSQTGNEQFF
cdr3_nt: TGTGCCAGCAGCCAGACAGGGAATGAGCAGTTCTTC
d_call: TRBD1
j_call: TRBJ2-1
clone_size: .
cdr3_length: 12
v_call: TRBV3-1/TRBV3-2

cdr3_aa: CATRAGSQPQHF
cdr3_nt: TGTGCCACCAGAGCGGGGAGTCAGCCCCAGCATTTT
d_call: .
j_call: TRBJ1-5
clone_size: .
cdr3_length: 12
v_call: TRBV15

cdr3_aa: CASKRGQGDTGELFF
cdr3_nt: TGTGCCAGTAAGAGAGGGCAGGGGGACACCGGGGAGCTGTTTTTT
d_call: TRBD1
j_call: TRBJ2-2
clone_size: .
cdr3_length: 15
v_call: TRBV19

cdr3_aa: CASSQVTGYGYTF
cdr3_nt: TGTGCCAGCAGCCAAGTGACAGGCTATGGCTACACCTTC
d_call: .
j_call: TRBJ1-2
clone_size: .
cdr3_length: 13
v_call: TRBV14

cdr3_aa: CASSQDPRTGSRGANVLTF
cdr3_nt: TGCGCCAGCAGCCAAGATCCCCGGACAGGTTCTCGTGGGGCCAACGTCCTGACTTTC
d_call: TRBD1
j_call: TRBJ2-6
clone_size: .
cdr3_length: 19
v_call: TRBV4-1

cdr3_aa: CASTGTGGYEQFF
cdr3_nt: TGCGCCAGCACCGGGACAGGGGGCTATGAGCAGTTCTTC
d_call: TRBD1
j_call: TRBJ2-1
clone_size: few
cdr3_length: 13
v_call: TRBV10-2

cdr3_aa: CASSLRGPPEAFF
cdr3_nt: TGTGCCAGCAGTTTAAGAGGTCCCCCTGAAGCTTTCTTT
d_call: .
j_call: TRBJ1-1
clone_size: .
cdr3_length: 13
v_call: TRBV28

cdr3_aa: CATGTSGSHEQYF
cdr3_nt: TGTGCCACCGGGACTAGCGGGAGCCACGAGCAGTACTTC
d_call: TRBD2
j_call: TRBJ2-7
clone_size: .
cdr3_length: 13
v_call: TRBV24-1

cdr3_aa: CASSSSKVEQFF
cdr3_nt: TGCGCCAGCAGTTCTAGCAAGGTAGAGCAGTTCTTC
d_call: .
j_call: TRBJ2-1
clone_size: .
cdr3_length: 12
v_call: TRBV10-1

cdr3_aa: CASRPGNTEAFF
cdr3_nt: TGTGCCAGCAGACCCGGGAACACTGAAGCTTTCTTT
d_call: .
j_call: TRBJ1-1
clone_size: .
cdr3_length: 12
v_call: TRBV7-9

cdr3_aa: CATSDFSQGGYTF
cdr3_nt: TGTGCCACCAGTGATTTTAGTCAGGGGGGCTACACCTTC
d_call: .
j_call: TRBJ1-2
clone_size: .
cdr3_length: 13
v_call: TRBV24-1

cdr3_aa: CASSLAVSGYNEQFF
cdr3_nt: TGCGCCAGCAGCCTAGCGGTGTCTGGTTACAATGAGCAGTTCTTC
d_call: TRBD2
j_call: TRBJ2-1
clone_size: .
cdr3_length: 15
v_call: TRBV5-1

cdr3_aa: CAWRAYTGELFF
cdr3_nt: TGTGCCTGGAGAGCGTACACCGGGGAGCTGTTTTTT
d_call: .
j_call: TRBJ2-2
clone_size: .
cdr3_length: 12
v_call: TRBV30

cdr3_aa: CASRETGTGSSYEQYF
cdr3_nt: TGTGCCAGCAGGGAAACTGGGACAGGGAGCTCCTACGAGCAGTACTTC
d_call: TRBD1
j_call: TRBJ2-7
clone_size: .
cdr3_length: 16
v_call: TRBV6-1

cdr3_aa: CASSWSGAGMRGYTF
cdr3_nt: TGTGCCAGCAGTTGGTCCGGAGCGGGTATGCGTGGCTACACCTTC
d_call: .
j_call: TRBJ1-2
clone_size: .
cdr3_length: 15
v_call: TRBV28

cdr3_aa: CASSLKAGDNEQFF
cdr3_nt: TGTGCCAGCAGCTTGAAAGCGGGAGACAATGAGCAGTTCTTC
d_call: TRBD2
j_call: TRBJ2-1
clone_size: .
cdr3_length: 14
v_call: TRBV11-3

cdr3_aa: CASSLNLPGLNTGELFF
cdr3_nt: TGTGCCAGCAGCCTTAACCTGCCGGGACTAAACACCGGGGAGCTGTTTTTT
d_call: TRBD2
j_call: TRBJ2-2
clone_size: once
cdr3_length: 17
v_call: TRBV7-9

cdr3_aa: CASSLGRQRENRNEQFF
cdr3_nt: TGTGCCAGCAGCTTAGGCCGGCAGCGGGAGAACCGAAATGAGCAGTTCTTC
d_call: TRBD2
j_call: TRBJ2-1
clone_size: once
cdr3_length: 17
v_call: TRBV7-6

cdr3_aa: CASRVVAITGEQFF
cdr3_nt: TGCGCCAGCAGGGTAGTAGCGATAACGGGTGAGCAGTTCTTC
d_call: .
j_call: TRBJ2-1
clone_size: .
cdr3_length: 14
v_call: TRBV5-1

cdr3_aa: CASSRGGNTEAFF
cdr3_nt: TGCGCCAGCAGCCGAGGGGGGAACACTGAAGCTTTCTTT
d_call: .
j_call: TRBJ1-1
clone_size: .
cdr3_length: 13
v_call: TRBV5-1

cdr3_aa: CASSLGLIGNTIYF
cdr3_nt: TGTGCCAGCAGCTTAGGGCTGATCGGAAACACCATATATTTT
d_call: .
j_call: TRBJ1-3
clone_size: .
cdr3_length: 14
v_call: TRBV11-2

cdr3_aa: CASNRGLGGADTQYF
cdr3_nt: TGTGCCAGTAATAGGGGACTAGGGGGGGCAGATACGCAGTATTTT
d_call: TRBD2
j_call: TRBJ2-3
clone_size: .
cdr3_length: 15
v_call: TRBV19

cdr3_aa: CATSRDPPWSGNTGELFF
cdr3_nt: TGTGCCACCAGCAGAGATCCCCCTTGGAGCGGTAACACCGGGGAGCTGTTTTTT
d_call: .
j_call: TRBJ2-2
clone_size: .
cdr3_length: 18
v_call: TRBV15